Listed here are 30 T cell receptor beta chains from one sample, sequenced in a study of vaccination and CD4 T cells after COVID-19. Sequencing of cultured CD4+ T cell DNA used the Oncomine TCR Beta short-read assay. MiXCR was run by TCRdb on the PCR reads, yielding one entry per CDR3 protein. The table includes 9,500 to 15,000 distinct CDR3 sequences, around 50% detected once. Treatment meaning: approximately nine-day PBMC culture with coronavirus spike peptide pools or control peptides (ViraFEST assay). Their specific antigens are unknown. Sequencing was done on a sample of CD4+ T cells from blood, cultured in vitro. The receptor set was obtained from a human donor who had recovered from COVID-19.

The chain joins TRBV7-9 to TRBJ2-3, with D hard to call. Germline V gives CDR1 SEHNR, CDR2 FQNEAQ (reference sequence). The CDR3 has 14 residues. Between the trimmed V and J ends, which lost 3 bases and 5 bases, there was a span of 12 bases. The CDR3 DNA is TGTGCCAGCAGCTTGGGCCACCAACTAGATACGCAGTATTTT. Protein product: CASSLGHQLDTQYF.

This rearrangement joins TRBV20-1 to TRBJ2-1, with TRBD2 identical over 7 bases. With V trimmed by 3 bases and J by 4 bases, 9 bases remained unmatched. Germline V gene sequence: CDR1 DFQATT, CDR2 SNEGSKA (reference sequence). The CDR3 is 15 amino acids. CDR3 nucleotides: TGCAGTGCTAGGGGCCCTAGCGGACTATACAATGAGCAGTTCTTC. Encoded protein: CSARGPSGLYNEQFF.

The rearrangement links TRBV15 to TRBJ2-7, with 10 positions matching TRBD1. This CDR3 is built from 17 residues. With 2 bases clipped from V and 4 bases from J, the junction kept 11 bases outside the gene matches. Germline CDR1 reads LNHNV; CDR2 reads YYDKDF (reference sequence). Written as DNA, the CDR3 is TGTGCCACCAGCAGATCTGCGGGGGACAGGGGCCGATACGAGCAGTACTTC. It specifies CATSRSAGDRGRYEQYF.

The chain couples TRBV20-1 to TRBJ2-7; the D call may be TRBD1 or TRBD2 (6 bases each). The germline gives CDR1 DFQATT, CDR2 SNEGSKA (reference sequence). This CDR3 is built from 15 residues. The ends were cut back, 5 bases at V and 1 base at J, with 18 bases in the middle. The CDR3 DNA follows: TGCAGTGCTCCCGGGGGCGGAAGCCTTTCCTACGAGCAGTACTTC. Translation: CSAPGGGSLSYEQYF.

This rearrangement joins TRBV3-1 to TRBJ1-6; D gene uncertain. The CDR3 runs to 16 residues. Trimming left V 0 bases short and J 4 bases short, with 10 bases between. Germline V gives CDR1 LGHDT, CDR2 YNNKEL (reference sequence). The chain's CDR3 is CASSQDYRRYNSPLHF. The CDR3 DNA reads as TGTGCCAGCAGCCAAGACTATAGGAGGTATAATTCACCCCTCCACTTT.

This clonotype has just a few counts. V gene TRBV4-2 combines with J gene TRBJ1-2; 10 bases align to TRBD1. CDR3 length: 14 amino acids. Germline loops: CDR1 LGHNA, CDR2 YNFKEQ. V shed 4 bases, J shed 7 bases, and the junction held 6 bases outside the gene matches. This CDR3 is CASSLSGDRGGYTF. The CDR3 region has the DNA TGTGCCAGCAGCCTTTCGGGGGACAGGGGTGGCTACACCTTC.

In DNA, the CDR3 is TGTGCCAGCTCCCCTCGGACTACCCTCTTGCACGAGCAGTACTTC. Translation: CASSPRTTLLHEQYF. This chain links TRBV18 with TRBJ2-7; TRBD2 is a possible D gene (6 bases). Per the germline V gene, CDR1 is KGHSH and CDR2 is LQKENI. The germline V and J ends were trimmed by 6 bases and 5 bases, with 20 bases remaining between them. The CDR3 length is 15 residues.

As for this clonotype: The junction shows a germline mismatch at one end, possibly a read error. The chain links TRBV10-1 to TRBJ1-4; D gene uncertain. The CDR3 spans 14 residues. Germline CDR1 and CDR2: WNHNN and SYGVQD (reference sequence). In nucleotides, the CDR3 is TGCGCCAGCAGTGGACGGGGAGGGAATGGAAAACTGTTTTTT. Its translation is CASSGRGGNGKLFF.

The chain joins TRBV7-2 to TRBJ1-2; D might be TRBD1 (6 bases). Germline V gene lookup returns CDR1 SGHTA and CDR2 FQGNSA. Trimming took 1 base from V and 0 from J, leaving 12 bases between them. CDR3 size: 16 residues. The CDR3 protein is CASSLDLDRANYGYTF. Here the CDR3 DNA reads TGTGCCAGCAGCTTAGACCTGGACAGAGCTAACTATGGCTACACCTTC.

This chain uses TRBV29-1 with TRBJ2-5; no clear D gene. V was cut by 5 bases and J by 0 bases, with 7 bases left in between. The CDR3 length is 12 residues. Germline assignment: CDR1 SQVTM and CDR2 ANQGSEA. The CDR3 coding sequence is TGCAGCGTTAGGGAAAACCAAGAGACCCAGTACTTC. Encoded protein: CSVRENQETQYF. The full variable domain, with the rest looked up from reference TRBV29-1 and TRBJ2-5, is SAVISQKPSRDICQRGTSLTIQCQVDSQVTMMFWYRQQPGQSLTLIATANQGSEATYESGFVIDKFPISRPNLTFSTLTVSNMSPEDSSIYLCSVRENQETQYFGPGTRLLVL.

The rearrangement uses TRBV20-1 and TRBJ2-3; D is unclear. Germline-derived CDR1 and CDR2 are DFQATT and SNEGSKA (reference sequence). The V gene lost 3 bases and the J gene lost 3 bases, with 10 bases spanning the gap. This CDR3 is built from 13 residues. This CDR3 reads CSARSQVTDTQYF. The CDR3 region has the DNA TGCAGTGCTAGGAGCCAGGTAACAGATACGCAGTATTTT.

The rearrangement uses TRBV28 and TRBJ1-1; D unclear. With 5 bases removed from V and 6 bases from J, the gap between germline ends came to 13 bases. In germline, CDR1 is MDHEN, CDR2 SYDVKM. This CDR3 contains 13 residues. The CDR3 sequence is CASSLRTEAEAFF. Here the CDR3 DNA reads TGTGCCAGCAGTCTCCGGACCGAAGCTGAAGCTTTCTTT.

CDR3 region: CATSRDPGTGEQYF. The CDR3 DNA reads TGTGCCACCAGCAGAGATCCGGGGACTGGCGAGCAGTACTTC. The chain uses TRBV15 and TRBJ2-7, with D possibly matching TRBD2 (6 bases). The CDR3 length is 14 residues. Germline-derived CDR1 and CDR2 are LNHNV and YYDKDF (reference sequence). V lost 0 bases, J lost 6 bases, and 12 bases lay in between.

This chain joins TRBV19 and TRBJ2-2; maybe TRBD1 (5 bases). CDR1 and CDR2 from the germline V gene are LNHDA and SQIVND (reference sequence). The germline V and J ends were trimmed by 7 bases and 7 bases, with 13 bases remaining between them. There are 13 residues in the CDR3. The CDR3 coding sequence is TGTGCCAGTACCCCCAGGGAAAGCGGGGAGCTGTTTTTT. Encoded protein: CASTPRESGELFF.

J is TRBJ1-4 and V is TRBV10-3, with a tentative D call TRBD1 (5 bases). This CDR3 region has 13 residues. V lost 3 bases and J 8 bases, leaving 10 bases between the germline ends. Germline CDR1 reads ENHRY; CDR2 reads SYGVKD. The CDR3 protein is CAISDQGGEKLFF. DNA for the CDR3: TGTGCCATCAGTGATCAGGGTGGAGAAAAACTGTTTTTT.

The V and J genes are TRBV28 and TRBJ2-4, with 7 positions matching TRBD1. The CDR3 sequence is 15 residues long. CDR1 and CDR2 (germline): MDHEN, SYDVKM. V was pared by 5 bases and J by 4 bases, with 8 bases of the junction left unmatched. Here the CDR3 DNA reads TGTGCCAGCAGTGAAACAGGGGCACTTAAAAACATTCAGTACTTC. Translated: CASSETGALKNIQYF.

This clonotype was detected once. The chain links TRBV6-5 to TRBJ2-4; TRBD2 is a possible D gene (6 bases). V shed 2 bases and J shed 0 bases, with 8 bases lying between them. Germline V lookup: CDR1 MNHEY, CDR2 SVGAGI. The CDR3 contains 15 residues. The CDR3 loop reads CASSYAGLAKNIQYF. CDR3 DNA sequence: TGTGCCAGCAGTTACGCGGGACTAGCCAAAAACATTCAGTACTTC.

This CDR3 reads CATSREQGRDEQFF. The CDR3 DNA reads as TGTGCCACCAGCAGAGAACAGGGGCGGGATGAGCAGTTCTTC. The chain carries TRBV15 and TRBJ2-1; TRBD1 aligns across 7 bases. With V trimmed by 0 bases and J by 8 bases, 4 bases remained unmatched. The CDR3 has 14 residues. Germline assignment: CDR1 LNHNV and CDR2 YYDKDF (reference sequence).

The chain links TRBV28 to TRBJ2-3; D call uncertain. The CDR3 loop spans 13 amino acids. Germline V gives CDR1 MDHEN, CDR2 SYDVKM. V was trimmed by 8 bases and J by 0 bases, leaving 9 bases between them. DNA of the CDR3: TGTGCCAGCCTCTCCGACAGCACAGATACGCAGTATTTT. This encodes CASLSDSTDTQYF.

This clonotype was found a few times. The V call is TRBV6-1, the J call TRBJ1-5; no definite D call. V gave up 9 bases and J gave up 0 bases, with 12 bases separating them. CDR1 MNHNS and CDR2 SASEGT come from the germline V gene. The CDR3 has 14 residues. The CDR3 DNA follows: TGTGCCAGTAAGAGGGATTATAGCAATCAGCCCCAGCATTTT. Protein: CASKRDYSNQPQHF.

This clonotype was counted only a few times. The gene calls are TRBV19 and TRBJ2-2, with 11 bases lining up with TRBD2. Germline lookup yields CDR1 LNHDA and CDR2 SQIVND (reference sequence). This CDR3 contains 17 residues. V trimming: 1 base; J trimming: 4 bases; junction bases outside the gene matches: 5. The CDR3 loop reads CASSIGTSGLATGELFF. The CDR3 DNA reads TGTGCCAGTAGTATAGGGACTAGCGGGTTGGCCACCGGGGAGCTGTTTTTT.

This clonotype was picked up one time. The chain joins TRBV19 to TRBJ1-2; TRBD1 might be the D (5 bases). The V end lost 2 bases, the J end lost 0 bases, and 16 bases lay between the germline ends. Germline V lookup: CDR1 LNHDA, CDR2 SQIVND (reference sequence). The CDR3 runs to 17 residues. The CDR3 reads CASSISVGVKTNYGYTF. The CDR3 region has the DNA TGTGCCAGTAGTATATCGGTAGGGGTAAAGACTAACTATGGCTACACCTTC.

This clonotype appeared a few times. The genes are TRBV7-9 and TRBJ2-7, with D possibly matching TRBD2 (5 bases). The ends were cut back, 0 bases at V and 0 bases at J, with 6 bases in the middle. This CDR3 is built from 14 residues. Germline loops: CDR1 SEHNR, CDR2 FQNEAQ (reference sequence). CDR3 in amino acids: CASSLAGSSYEQYF. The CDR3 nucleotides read TGTGCCAGCAGCTTAGCGGGGAGCTCCTACGAGCAGTACTTC.

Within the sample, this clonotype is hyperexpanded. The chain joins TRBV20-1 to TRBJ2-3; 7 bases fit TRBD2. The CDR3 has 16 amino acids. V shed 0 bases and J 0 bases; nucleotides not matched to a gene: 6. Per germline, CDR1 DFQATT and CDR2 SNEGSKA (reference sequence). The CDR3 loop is CSARDPMGGSTDTQYF. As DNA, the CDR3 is TGCAGTGCTAGAGATCCGATGGGGGGGAGCACAGATACGCAGTATTTT.

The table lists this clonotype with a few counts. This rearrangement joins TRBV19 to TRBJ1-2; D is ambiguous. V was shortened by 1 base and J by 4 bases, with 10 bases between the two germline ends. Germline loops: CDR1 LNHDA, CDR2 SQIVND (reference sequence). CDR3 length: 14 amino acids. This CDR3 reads CASSIAVTVYGYTF. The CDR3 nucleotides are TGTGCCAGTAGTATAGCGGTTACGGTCTATGGCTACACCTTC.

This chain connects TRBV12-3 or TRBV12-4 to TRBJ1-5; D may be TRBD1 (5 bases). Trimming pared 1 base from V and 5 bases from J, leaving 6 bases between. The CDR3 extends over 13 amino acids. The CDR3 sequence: CASSLVGDQPQHF. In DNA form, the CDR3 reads TGTGCCAGCAGTTTAGTGGGGGATCAGCCCCAGCATTTT.

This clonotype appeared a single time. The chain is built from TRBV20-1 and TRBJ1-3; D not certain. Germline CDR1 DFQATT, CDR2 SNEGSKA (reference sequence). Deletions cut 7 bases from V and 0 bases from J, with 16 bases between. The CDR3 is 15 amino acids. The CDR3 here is CSVANTRHSGNTIYF. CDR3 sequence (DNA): TGCAGTGTCGCAAACACCCGACACTCTGGAAACACCATATATTTT.

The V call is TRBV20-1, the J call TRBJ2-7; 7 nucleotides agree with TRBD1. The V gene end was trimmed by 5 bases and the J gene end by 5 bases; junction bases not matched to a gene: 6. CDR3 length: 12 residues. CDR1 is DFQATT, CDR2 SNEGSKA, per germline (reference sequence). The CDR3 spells CSAAGGSDEQYF. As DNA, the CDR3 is TGCAGTGCTGCAGGGGGATCAGACGAGCAGTACTTC.

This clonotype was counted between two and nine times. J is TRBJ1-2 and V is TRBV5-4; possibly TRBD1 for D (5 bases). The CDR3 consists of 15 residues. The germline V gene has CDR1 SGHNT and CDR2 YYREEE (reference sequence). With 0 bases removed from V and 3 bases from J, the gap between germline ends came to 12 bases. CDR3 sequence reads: CASSLAYGGDYGYTF. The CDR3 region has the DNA TGTGCCAGCAGCTTGGCCTATGGAGGGGACTATGGCTACACCTTC.

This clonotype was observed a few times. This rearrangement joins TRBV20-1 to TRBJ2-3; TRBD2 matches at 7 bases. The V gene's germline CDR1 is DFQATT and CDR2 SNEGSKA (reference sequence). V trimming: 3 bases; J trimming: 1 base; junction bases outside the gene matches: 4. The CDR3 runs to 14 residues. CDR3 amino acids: CSARGGTGTDTQYF. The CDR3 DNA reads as TGCAGTGCTAGGGGGGGGACGGGCACAGATACGCAGTATTTT.